A single sample is the source of the 27 T cell receptor beta chains below, sequenced in a study of blood T cell repertoires in COVID-19. Using immunoSEQ multiplex PCR, the repertoire was profiled, and TCRdb retains in-frame clones only, with some absent. The sample has about 150,000 clones, roughly 88% seen once; the top ten hold about 0.63%. Sequenced material: peripheral blood. The receptors originated from a man between 60 and 75 years old with COVID-19, enrolled during active disease.

The chain is built from TRBV7-2 and TRBJ1-5, with D unresolved. CDR1 is SGHTA, CDR2 FQGNSA, per germline. Trimming removed 5 bases at V and 6 bases at J, with 17 bases between. This CDR3 spans 15 amino acids. In DNA form, the CDR3 reads TGTGCCAGCAGCAGTACTAACTCGGGGTTTCAGCCCCAGCATTTT. This sequence encodes CASSSTNSGFQPQHF.

As concerns this clone: In the same sample, other DNA sequences code for this CDR3. This rearrangement joins TRBV12-3 or TRBV12-4 to TRBJ2-5; no clear D gene. This CDR3 contains 11 residues. Trimming stripped 5 bases from V and 2 bases from J, with 3 bases between. The CDR3 DNA reads TGTGCCAGCAGTCAGCAAGAGACCCAGTACTTC. This translates into CASSQQETQYF.

This sequence joins TRBV7-3 and TRBJ2-1; D ambiguous. V dropped 5 bases and J dropped 1 base, with 12 bases sitting between them. CDR3 length: 15 residues. Germline V gives CDR1 SGHTA, CDR2 FQGTGA. The CDR3 spells CASSPSRGSYNEQFF. CDR3 DNA: TGTGCCAGCAGCCCCTCCCGCGGTTCCTACAATGAGCAGTTCTTC.

The chain recombines TRBV7-9 with TRBJ1-4; 9 bases are shared with TRBD1. CDR1 and CDR2 (germline): SEHNR, FQNEAQ (reference sequence). This CDR3 region has 13 residues. J lost 11 bases, V lost 5 bases, and 6 bases had no gene match. CDR3 residues: CASSAQGARKLFF. Here the CDR3 DNA reads TGTGCCAGCAGCGCACAGGGGGCGCGGAAACTGTTTTTT.

The V gene is TRBV10-3, the J gene TRBJ2-7; D perhaps matches TRBD2 (7 bases). The CDR3 contains 13 residues. V gave up 4 bases and J gave up 5 bases, with 12 bases separating them. Germline V gene lookup returns CDR1 ENHRY and CDR2 SYGVKD. CDR3 in amino acids: CAISVGAGDEQYF. CDR3 in DNA: TGTGCCATCAGTGTGGGGGCGGGGGACGAGCAGTACTTC.

This clone was seen a few times. The chain recombines TRBV29-1 with TRBJ1-2; D unresolved. Germline assignment: CDR1 SQVTM and CDR2 ANQGSEA. The CDR3 contains 13 residues. V dropped 7 bases and J dropped 4 bases, with 16 bases sitting between them. The CDR3 coding sequence is TGCAGCGCCGACGACCCCGGGAGCTATGGCTACACCTTC. This gives the protein CSADDPGSYGYTF.

The CDR3 DNA sequence: TGTGCCAGCAGTTTTTTAAGCGAACAGGGTCTTTCGAGGGAAAAACTGTTTTTT. As protein: CASSFLSEQGLSREKLFF. The gene calls are TRBV27 and TRBJ1-4; TRBD1 is a possible D gene (6 bases). Germline CDR1 reads MNHEY; CDR2 reads SMNVEV (reference sequence). V lost 3 bases to trimming and J lost 8 bases, with 25 bases between them. This CDR3 is built from 18 residues.

V and J are TRBV15 and TRBJ2-1; D is unresolved. V lost 1 base and J 6 bases, leaving 4 bases between the germline ends. Looked up from germline, CDR1 is LNHNV and CDR2 is YYDKDF (reference sequence). The CDR3 runs 12 residues. The CDR3 is CATSRGLNEQFF. CDR3 coding DNA: TGTGCCACCAGCAGAGGGCTCAATGAGCAGTTCTTC.

This clone came up once. The V call is TRBV12-5, the J call TRBJ2-5; TRBD2 matches 8 bases. This CDR3 contains 14 residues. The V segment lost 2 bases and the J segment 4 bases; nucleotides outside the gene matches: 3. The germline V gene has CDR1 LGHNT and CDR2 FRNRAP. CDR3 DNA: TGTGCTAGTGGTTTGAGGCTAGCGGGAGAGACCCAGTACTTC. This sequence encodes CASGLRLAGETQYF.

The chain uses TRBV6-2 or TRBV6-3 and TRBJ1-2; the match to TRBD1 covers 7 bases. The germline CDR1 and CDR2 sequences are MNHEY and SVGEGT. Trimming cost V 6 bases and J 2 bases; bases outside gene matches: 6. This CDR3 has 14 amino acids. The CDR3 loop is CASSPTGQNYGYTF. The DNA for the CDR3 is TGTGCCAGCAGCCCGACAGGGCAAAACTATGGCTACACCTTC.

The chain has TRBV7-2 and TRBJ2-7; D is perhaps TRBD1 (5 bases). V was trimmed by 4 bases and J by 0 bases, leaving 7 bases between them. The CDR3 is 13 amino acids. Germline V gene sequence: CDR1 SGHTA, CDR2 FQGNSA. The CDR3 loop reads CASSSDSSYEQYF. As DNA, the CDR3 is TGTGCCAGCAGCTCCGACAGCTCCTACGAGCAGTACTTC.

This chain's CDR3 is CASRKTRDRVSYGYTF. CDR3 sequence (DNA): TGTGCCAGCAGGAAAACCCGGGACAGGGTTTCATATGGCTACACCTTC. This sequence joins TRBV7-8 and TRBJ1-2; 9 bases align to TRBD1. There are 16 residues in the CDR3. V gave up 6 bases and J gave up 5 bases; unmatched junction bases: 13. The V gene's germline CDR1 is SGHVS and CDR2 FQNEAQ.

This clone was found once. The chain is built from TRBV27 and TRBJ2-1; TRBD2 is a possible D gene (6 bases). Germline V gene sequence: CDR1 MNHEY, CDR2 SMNVEV (reference sequence). The CDR3 is 17 amino acids. Trimming cost V 11 bases and J 9 bases, with 32 bases left between them. The CDR3 loop reads CASPRGSRREVWSEQFF. CDR3 nucleotides: TGTGCCTCACCCCGCGGTAGTAGGAGGGAGGTGTGGAGTGAGCAGTTCTTC.

This clone was detected only a few times. The chain recombines TRBV6-4 with TRBJ2-1; the D gene is possibly TRBD2 (5 bases). The germline V gene has CDR1 MRHNA and CDR2 SNTAGT. The CDR3 consists of 15 residues. Deletions cut 6 bases from V and 10 bases from J, with 22 bases between. DNA for the CDR3: TGTGCCAGCAGCCCCGGGGTAGCGAACAATGGAGAGCAGTTCTTC. As protein: CASSPGVANNGEQFF.

The chain joins TRBV11-3 to TRBJ1-3; 8 bases agree with TRBD1. Germline CDR1 SGHNT, CDR2 YENEEA. The length of the CDR3 is 15 residues. The junction had 4 bases not matched to a gene; V was cut back by 6 bases and J by 0 bases. In DNA form, the CDR3 reads TGTGCCAGCAGTCGCGACAGGGGCTCTGGAAACACCATATATTTT. Translated: CASSRDRGSGNTIYF.

The CDR3 sequence: CASSIPVRGKNIQYF. CDR3 DNA: TGTGCCAGTAGTATCCCGGTGAGAGGCAAAAACATTCAGTACTTC. This chain links TRBV19 with TRBJ2-4; D is unclear. The germline V gene encodes CDR1 LNHDA and CDR2 SQIVND (reference sequence). V was cut by 3 bases and J by 3 bases, with 12 bases left in between. This CDR3 has 15 residues.

The rearrangement links TRBV4-2 to TRBJ1-5, with 9 bases matching TRBD1. Germline V gene sequence: CDR1 LGHNA, CDR2 YNFKEQ. The J segment lost 6 bases and the V segment lost 2 bases, leaving 17 bases of the junction unmatched. The CDR3 consists of 19 residues. This chain's CDR3 is CASSQSSFTGTGSFQPQHF. The CDR3 DNA sequence: TGTGCCAGCAGCCAATCTTCTTTTACTGGGACAGGGTCATTTCAGCCCCAGCATTTT.

This clone was seen at least ten times. The chain joins TRBV27 to TRBJ1-2, with D unresolved. CDR3 length: 14 residues. V was pared by 6 bases and J by 5 bases, with 16 bases between. Germline V gene data show CDR1 as MNHEY and CDR2 as SMNVEV (reference sequence). This chain's CDR3 is CASRPQLGHYGYTF. The CDR3 DNA sequence: TGTGCCAGCAGACCTCAGTTGGGCCATTATGGCTACACCTTC.

This clone was observed a few times. The chain employs TRBV12-5 and TRBJ2-7; 8 bases align to TRBD2. Germline V gene data show CDR1 as LGHNT and CDR2 as FRNRAP. The length of the CDR3 is 14 residues. V lost 3 bases and J lost 6; bases outside the gene matches: 7. The CDR3 coding sequence is TGTGCTAGTGGTTTAACGGGGGGGGCCGGCGAGCAGTACTTC. This encodes CASGLTGGAGEQYF.

This clone was seen a single time. V and J are TRBV11-2 and TRBJ2-2, with D hard to call. This CDR3 is 16 amino acids long. V was shortened by 4 bases and J by 5 bases, with 17 bases between the two germline ends. Looked up from germline, CDR1 is SGHAT and CDR2 is FQNNGV. Here the CDR3 DNA reads TGTGCCAGCAGCTCTACGTGGTTCTCCAGGACCGGGGAGCTGTTTTTT. Amino acid sequence: CASSSTWFSRTGELFF. Together with reference TRBV11-2 and TRBJ2-2, the CDR3 gives the full variable domain: EAGVAQSPRYKIIEKRQSVAFWCNPISGHATLYWYQQILGQGPKLLIQFQNNGVVDDSQLPKDRFSAERLKGVDSTLKIQPAKLEDSAVYLCASSSTWFSRTGELFFGEGSRLTVL.

This chain uses TRBV3-1 (or the pseudogene TRBV3-2) with TRBJ2-2, with a weak D call TRBD2 (6 bases). The CDR3 is made up of 15 amino acids. The germline V gene has CDR1 LGHDT and CDR2 YNNKEL (reference sequence). Trimming took off 4 bases at V and 2 bases at J, with 11 bases between the two ends. CDR3: CASSPQGLNTGELFF. CDR3 in DNA: TGTGCCAGCAGCCCCCAGGGACTTAACACCGGGGAGCTGTTTTTT.

In its sample, this clone was seen once. The genes are TRBV5-1 and TRBJ2-2; D possibly corresponds to TRBD1 (5 bases). Germline V gives CDR1 SGHRS, CDR2 YFSETQ. The ends were cut back, 0 bases at V and 5 bases at J, with 11 bases in the middle. The CDR3 covers 15 residues. CDR3 loop: CASSLGAGWTGELFF. The CDR3 DNA follows: TGCGCCAGCAGCTTGGGGGCAGGGTGGACCGGGGAGCTGTTTTTT.

The V and J genes are TRBV7-8 and TRBJ2-5; TRBD1 agrees at 8 bases. The CDR3 runs 14 residues. V lost 4 bases to trimming and J lost 5 bases; unmatched junction nucleotides: 6. Germline V gene data show CDR1 as SGHVS and CDR2 as FQNEAQ. For the CDR3, the DNA is TGTGCCAGCAGCTCGACAGGGGTTTCGGAGACCCAGTACTTC. Its protein is CASSSTGVSETQYF. Variable domain in full (rest from reference TRBV7-8 and TRBJ2-5): GAGVSQSPRYKVAKRGQDVALRCDPISGHVSLFWYQQALGQGPEFLTYFQNEAQLDKSGLPSDRFFAERPEGSVSTLKIQRTQQEDSAVYLCASSSTGVSETQYFGPGTRLLVL.

As for this clone: Within the sample, other DNA sequences also encode this same CDR3. This chain joins TRBV9 and TRBJ1-3; 7 bases agree with TRBD1. The CDR3 loop spans 16 amino acids. The trim removed 0 bases at V and 2 bases at J, leaving 5 bases unmatched. Germline V lookup: CDR1 SGDLS, CDR2 YYNGEE. The chain's CDR3 is CASSVVPGGTGNTIYF. The CDR3 DNA is TGTGCCAGCAGCGTAGTCCCAGGGGGAACTGGAAACACCATATATTTT.

Written as DNA, the CDR3 is TGCAGCGTTGACACAGGAAACACCATATATTTT. Its protein product is CSVDTGNTIYF. The V gene is TRBV29-1, the J gene TRBJ1-3, with D uncertain. CDR3 length: 11 residues. Per the germline V gene, CDR1 is SQVTM and CDR2 is ANQGSEA. Between the trimmed V and J ends, which lost 3 bases and 4 bases, there was a span of 4 bases.

This rearrangement joins TRBV30 to TRBJ2-2; D is unclear. Germline V lookup: CDR1 GTSNPN, CDR2 SVGIG (reference sequence). V lost 0 bases, J lost 1 base, and 9 bases lay in between. The CDR3 is 15 residues long. The CDR3 DNA reads as TGTGCCTGGAGTGTACGAACAGTGAACACCGGGGAGCTGTTTTTT. Protein product: CAWSVRTVNTGELFF.

The chain has TRBV4-1 and TRBJ1-5, with D perhaps TRBD1 (6 bases). Trimming left V 2 bases short and J 5 bases short, with 13 bases between. From germline, CDR1 is MGHRA and CDR2 YSYEKL. The CDR3 is 15 residues long. The CDR3 region has the DNA TGCGCCAGCAGCCAACAGGGGTTATGGGATCAGCCCCAGCATTTT. Translated, it gives CASSQQGLWDQPQHF.